The subject of this entry is one TCR beta chain. What this receptor recognizes is not known. Base qualities were left out, and no much larger clone turns up one base away. Sample treatment or condition, as interpreted from the label and publication: roughly 10-day PBMC culture with coronavirus spike peptide pools or control peptides (ViraFEST assay). The ViraFEST assay, used in the study, expanded antigen-specific T cells with peptide pools and then identified the expanded clonotypes through TCR sequencing. Positive SARS-CoV-2 PCR tests in the convalescent patients dated from March to December 2020, before Alpha, Beta and Delta variants emerged in the United States. Roughly 2 million PBMCs per well were cultured in IMDM with roughly 5% human AB serum and approximately 10 IU/ml IL-2, plus 10 ug/ml peptide pools. Half of the culture medium was replaced with fresh IL-2-containing medium on days 3 and 7. Once the cells had been in culture for roughly 11 days, the EasySep CD4+ T cell isolation kit was used to isolate CD4+ T cells by negative selection. PBMCs were separated from whole blood using Ficoll-Paque Plus gradient centrifugation and then either used fresh or cryopreserved at -140C. Triplicate wells were generally used for each culture condition.

The sample comes from a study of vaccination and CD4 T cells after COVID-19 (dated by TCRdb to the early 2020s). Regarding the study in general: SARS-CoV-2 positivity had been established in the convalescent patients by nasal swab PCR, and mild disease was recorded in roughly ten of these patients and severe disease in one. Participants got two doses of the Pfizer-BioNTech BNT162b2 vaccine (n=8) or two doses of the Moderna mRNA-1273 vaccine (n=2). Overlapping spike peptide pools from SARS-CoV-2 and from the common cold coronaviruses HCoV-NL63, HCoV-OC43 and HCoV-229E were used as culture stimuli. Post-vaccine blood samples were taken a median of roughly 72 days after the second vaccine dose, with a range of about 14 to 241 days. Post-COVID blood samples from convalescent patients were collected a median of around 110 days after diagnosis, with a range of about 30 to 170 days. The spike-specific CD4+ TCR repertoire was compared before and after mRNA vaccination in over nine COVID-19 convalescent patients and a handful of infection-naive healthy vaccine recipients. In the convalescent cohort there were six males and four females, among whom were two Hispanic individuals, seven Caucasians, two Asians and one multiracial person. Control cultures used a CEFX viral epitope pool as positive control, an HIV-1 Nef peptide pool as negative control, or no peptide.

The library was produced with PCR. DNA from cultured CD4+ T cells underwent TCR sequencing with the Oncomine TCR Beta short-read assay at the Johns Hopkins FTIC core. The QIAamp micro DNA kit was used to extract genomic DNA from the cultured CD4+ T cells. Oncomine TCR Beta libraries from cultured CD4+ T cells were pooled with unique dual indexes and sequenced on an Illumina iSeq 100. As for the authors' bioinformatics: Non-productive sequences were removed, and CDR3s not starting with C, not ending with F or W, or shorter than 7 amino acids were discarded. Antigen-specific clonotypes were identified with the MANAFEST web application by comparing peptide-stimulated wells with reference and other culture wells. Positive clones required FDR below 0.05, an odds ratio above 5, and productive frequency above 0.1% in at least two of three replicate wells. Clonotypes that were significantly expanded in both SARS-CoV-2 spike wells and at least one common cold coronavirus spike condition were defined as cross-reactive. Similarity between CDR3 sequences was evaluated in R version 3.6.1 using Levenshtein distances (stringdist) and unrooted phylogenetic trees (ape). TCRdb reprocessed the public reads (quality trimming at Q25 with fastp, clone calling with MiXCR) and kept in-frame beta chains. Under each unique CDR3 protein, matching rows form one entry showing the most common genes and DNA. V and J calls and clone size were set by TCRdb, not the authors. Counted in this sample were approximately 15,000 distinct CDR3 sequences; roughly half of them appeared once. In total, the top ten clones hold over 9.5% of the sample.

Broad study findings and their caveats: Of the vaccine-specific clones found in convalescent patients, nearly all (304 of 307) were mono-reactive for SARS-CoV-2 spike instead of being cross-reactive with common cold coronaviruses. In convalescent patients, a median roughly 88% of post-vaccine SARS-CoV-2-reactive clones were detected only after vaccination, suggesting vaccine-specific priming. The median number of SARS-CoV-2-reactive clonotypes rose from approximately 20 after infection to a few dozen after vaccination, but the change was not significant. The number of convalescent patients in the study was relatively small, and the study did not examine early timepoints following natural infection.

Material for sequencing was CD4+ T cells from blood, cultured in vitro. The TCR was taken from a human donor who had recovered from COVID-19.

CDR3 reads: CSARPHSINTGELFF. The nucleotide sequence reads TGCAGTGCTAGACCCCACAGTATCAACACCGGGGAGCTGTTTTTT. Recombination linked TRBV20-1 to TRBJ2-2, with the D gene call left open. CDR1 and CDR2 are drawn from the germline V gene (reference sequence): DFQATT, SNEGSKA. From its cysteine to its phenylalanine, the CDR3 spans 15 amino acids. The retained sequence is limited to the CDR3, 45 bases, with the frame set at the first base. Trimming costs V 2 bases and J 2 bases, and their ends lie 12 bases apart.